These 21 T cell receptor beta chains came from one sample sequenced in a study of pediatric ulcerative colitis. Repertoires were generated with immunoSEQ multiplex PCR, while TCRdb's copy carries only in-frame clones and drops some. The data hold approximately 38,000 clones, with 75% observed a single time. The rectum was sampled with one to two pinch biopsies at colonoscopy. Input material: gut tissue. The receptors here all came from a boy aged 5-17 years with severe ulcerative colitis.

This chain connects TRBV6-5 to TRBJ2-7, with a possible D match to TRBD2 (5 bases). The CDR3 has 14 amino acids. The ends were cut back, 2 bases at V and 5 bases at J, with 13 bases in the middle. The germline CDR1 and CDR2 sequences are MNHEY and SVGAGI. The CDR3 nucleotides are TGTGCCAGCAGTTACGCCGTCTTAGCGAACGAGCAGTACTTC. It translates to CASSYAVLANEQYF.

V is TRBV19 and J is TRBJ2-1, with D possibly matching TRBD2 (5 bases). Per germline, CDR1 LNHDA and CDR2 SQIVND (reference sequence). V was clipped by 3 bases and J by 7 bases, with 10 bases between them. The CDR3 is 13 amino acids. The CDR3 coding sequence is TGTGCCAGTAGTATTAATAGAGGGAATGAGCAGTTCTTC. The encoded protein is CASSINRGNEQFF.

V usage is TRBV7-9 and J usage is TRBJ2-5; D is tentatively TRBD1 or TRBD2 (5 bases each). The ends were cut back, 5 bases at V and 2 bases at J, with 9 bases in the middle. The germline V gene encodes CDR1 SEHNR and CDR2 FQNEAQ (reference sequence). The CDR3 has 13 amino acids. In DNA form, the CDR3 reads TGTGCCAGCAGCCGGGACGGTCAAGAGACCCAGTACTTC. The encoded protein is CASSRDGQETQYF.

A single count supports this clone. The chain couples TRBV10-2 to TRBJ1-1, with 9 bases fitting TRBD1. V lost 3 bases, J lost 11 bases, and 7 bases stayed unmatched. The CDR3 length is 13 residues. CDR1 is WSHSY and CDR2 is SAAADI in the germline V gene. The CDR3 loop reads CASSEEQGAGAFF. The CDR3 region has the DNA TGCGCCAGCAGTGAAGAACAGGGGGCAGGGGCTTTCTTT.

The chain uses TRBV5-1 and TRBJ2-3, with TRBD2 matching 13 bases. Germline V gives CDR1 SGHRS, CDR2 YFSETQ. Trimming cost V 3 bases and J 3 bases; bases outside gene matches: 1. The CDR3 totals 15 residues. The CDR3 here is CASSSLAGGTDTQYF. CDR3 in DNA: TGCGCCAGCAGCTCACTAGCGGGGGGGACAGATACGCAGTATTTT.

The genes are TRBV4-1 and TRBJ1-2, with a weak D call TRBD1 (5 bases). Per the germline V gene, CDR1 is MGHRA and CDR2 is YSYEKL. The CDR3 is made up of 14 amino acids. Trimming took 0 bases from V and 11 from J, leaving 16 bases between them. The DNA of the CDR3 is TGCGCCAGCAGCCAAGATCAGGCGGGACCTCATTACACCTTC. It encodes CASSQDQAGPHYTF.

This chain connects TRBV7-6 to TRBJ2-7; 9 bases align to TRBD1. The CDR3 is 15 residues long. The germline gives CDR1 SGHVS, CDR2 FNYEAQ. Losses at the gene ends were 0 bases for V and 5 bases for J; bases not matched to a gene: 5. CDR3 in amino acids: CASSLAGTGSHEQYF. The CDR3 nucleotides read TGTGCCAGCAGCTTAGCCGGGACAGGGTCCCACGAGCAGTACTTC.

The J gene is TRBJ2-7, the V gene TRBV7-2; 7 nucleotides match TRBD2. Germline V gene lookup returns CDR1 SGHTA and CDR2 FQGNSA. Unmatched junction bases numbered 2, after V lost 1 base and J lost 2 bases. This CDR3 is 14 amino acids long. In DNA, the CDR3 is TGTGCCAGCAGCTTAGTTGGGGGGGCCTACGAGCAGTACTTC. Its translation is CASSLVGGAYEQYF.

Concerning this clone itself: The sample holds other DNA sequences that translate to the same CDR3. The rearrangement uses TRBV6-5 and TRBJ2-3; D unresolved. Germline V CDR1 and CDR2: MNHEY, SVGAGI. The CDR3 is 13 amino acids. The germline V and J ends were trimmed by 4 bases and 0 bases, with 5 bases remaining between them. CDR3 bases: TGTGCCAGCAGTTCTCCAAGCACAGATACGCAGTATTTT. This codes for CASSSPSTDTQYF.

This clone has only a few counts. The chain is built from TRBV19 and TRBJ1-2, with a tentative D call TRBD1 (6 bases). The V gene's germline CDR1 is LNHDA and CDR2 SQIVND (reference sequence). Trimming removed 3 bases at V and 0 bases at J, with 11 bases between. This CDR3 region has 15 residues. CDR3 amino acids: CASSIGTSPNYGYTF. The CDR3 region has the DNA TGTGCCAGTAGTATCGGGACAAGCCCTAACTATGGCTACACCTTC. The full variable domain, its missing parts supplied by reference TRBV19 and TRBJ1-2, is DGGITQSPKYLFRKEGQNVTLSCEQNLNHDAMYWYRQDPGQGLRLIYYSQIVNDFQKGDIAEGYSVSREKKESFPLTVTSAQKNPTAFYLCASSIGTSPNYGYTFGSGTRLTVV.

The chain carries TRBV7-3 and TRBJ2-1; maybe TRBD1 (5 bases). Per germline, CDR1 SGHTA and CDR2 FQGTGA. This CDR3 region has 20 residues. The V and J ends lost 2 bases and 2 bases respectively, with 25 bases between them. CDR3 residues: CASSLLIAARVPTPYNEQFF. The CDR3 nucleotides are TGTGCCAGCAGCTTACTAATCGCTGCCAGGGTTCCAACACCCTACAATGAGCAGTTCTTC. The full variable domain, in which reference TRBV7-3 and TRBJ2-1 provide the parts outside the CDR3, is GAGVSQTPSNKVTEKGKYVELRCDPISGHTALYWYRQSLGQGPEFLIYFQGTGAADDSGLPNDRFFAVRPEGSVSTLKIQRTERGDSAVYLCASSLLIAARVPTPYNEQFFGPGTRLTVL.

This clone was counted a few times. The J gene is TRBJ1-4, the V gene TRBV5-1, with no clear D. Trimming removed 4 bases from V and 0 bases from J, with 13 bases in between. CDR3 length equals 16 residues. Germline assignment: CDR1 SGHRS and CDR2 YFSETQ. Here the CDR3 reads CASSQRSFATNEKLFF. The CDR3 coding sequence is TGCGCCAGCAGCCAACGGTCCTTTGCAACTAATGAAAAACTGTTTTTT.

The chain recombines TRBV5-1 with TRBJ2-1; 10 positions match TRBD1. Losses at the gene ends were 4 bases for V and 7 bases for J; bases not matched to a gene: 8. Germline CDR1 is SGHRS and CDR2 is YFSETQ. The CDR3 runs 15 residues. The CDR3: CASSRGTGEVNEQFF. The DNA for the CDR3 is TGCGCCAGCAGCCGCGGGACAGGGGAGGTTAATGAGCAGTTCTTC.

This chain joins TRBV4-1 and TRBJ1-6; TRBD1 aligns across 7 bases. Germline lookup yields CDR1 MGHRA and CDR2 YSYEKL. The CDR3 has 15 amino acids. J lost 8 bases, V lost 5 bases, and 9 bases had no gene match. CDR3 sequence reads: CASSSRQGVDSPLHF. In DNA form, the CDR3 reads TGCGCCAGCAGCTCCAGACAGGGTGTGGATTCACCCCTCCACTTT.

The gene calls are TRBV5-5 and TRBJ1-6; D is ambiguous. The germline V gene has CDR1 SGHKS and CDR2 YYEKEE (reference sequence). CDR3 length: 18 residues. V lost 2 bases and J 9 bases, leaving 24 bases between the germline ends. Written as DNA, the CDR3 is TGTGCCAGCAGCTTAAAAGATTTAGTAACCCCACTGGGTTCACCCCTCCACTTT. Amino acid sequence: CASSLKDLVTPLGSPLHF.

This rearrangement joins TRBV28 to TRBJ1-1; D is ambiguous. Between the trimmed V and J ends, which lost 1 base and 1 base, there was a span of 10 bases. Germline V gene sequence: CDR1 MDHEN, CDR2 SYDVKM. CDR3 length: 15 amino acids. CDR3 residues: CASSLFPGANTEAFF. CDR3 sequence (DNA): TGTGCCAGCAGTTTATTCCCCGGAGCGAACACTGAAGCTTTCTTT.

This clone occurred a few times. The V gene is TRBV19, the J gene TRBJ1-6; D is undetermined. The CDR3 loop spans 15 amino acids. The germline V and J ends were trimmed by 8 bases and 3 bases, with 14 bases remaining between them. In germline, CDR1 is LNHDA, CDR2 SQIVND (reference sequence). The chain's CDR3 is CASERGKSYNSPLHF. The CDR3 coding sequence is TGTGCCAGTGAAAGAGGAAAGAGCTATAATTCACCCCTCCACTTT.

This chain links TRBV4-2 with TRBJ2-3; a weak D match, TRBD2 (6 bases). This CDR3 has 15 amino acids. The germline gives CDR1 LGHNA, CDR2 YNFKEQ. V lost 0 bases and J 4 bases, leaving 11 bases between the germline ends. CDR3 sequence: CASSQELLAADTQYF. In DNA, the CDR3 is TGTGCCAGCAGCCAAGAGTTACTAGCAGCAGATACGCAGTATTTT.

DNA of the CDR3: TGTGCCAGCAGTAAGACAGGGATTGGGGCAGATACGCAGTATTTT. This translates into CASSKTGIGADTQYF. This chain joins TRBV6-5 and TRBJ2-3; TRBD1 matches at 7 bases. CDR1 is MNHEY, CDR2 SVGAGI, per germline. This CDR3 has 15 amino acids. V lost 5 bases, J lost 4 bases, and 9 bases stayed unmatched.

V gene TRBV5-1 combines with J gene TRBJ1-2, with 8 bases identical to TRBD1. Germline V gene lookup returns CDR1 SGHRS and CDR2 YFSETQ. The J segment lost 6 bases and the V segment lost 4 bases, leaving 5 bases of the junction unmatched. CDR3 size: 13 residues. CDR3 residues: CASSGRDRNGYTF. The CDR3 DNA is TGCGCCAGCAGCGGCCGGGACAGGAATGGCTACACCTTC.

The chain uses TRBV28 and TRBJ1-6; perhaps TRBD1 as D (6 bases). Germline V gene sequence: CDR1 MDHEN, CDR2 SYDVKM. This CDR3 contains 14 residues. V was trimmed by 3 bases and J by 7 bases, leaving 10 bases between them. CDR3 in DNA: TGTGCCAGCAGTTTCTTACAGGGAAATTCACCCCTCCACTTT. This gives the protein CASSFLQGNSPLHF.